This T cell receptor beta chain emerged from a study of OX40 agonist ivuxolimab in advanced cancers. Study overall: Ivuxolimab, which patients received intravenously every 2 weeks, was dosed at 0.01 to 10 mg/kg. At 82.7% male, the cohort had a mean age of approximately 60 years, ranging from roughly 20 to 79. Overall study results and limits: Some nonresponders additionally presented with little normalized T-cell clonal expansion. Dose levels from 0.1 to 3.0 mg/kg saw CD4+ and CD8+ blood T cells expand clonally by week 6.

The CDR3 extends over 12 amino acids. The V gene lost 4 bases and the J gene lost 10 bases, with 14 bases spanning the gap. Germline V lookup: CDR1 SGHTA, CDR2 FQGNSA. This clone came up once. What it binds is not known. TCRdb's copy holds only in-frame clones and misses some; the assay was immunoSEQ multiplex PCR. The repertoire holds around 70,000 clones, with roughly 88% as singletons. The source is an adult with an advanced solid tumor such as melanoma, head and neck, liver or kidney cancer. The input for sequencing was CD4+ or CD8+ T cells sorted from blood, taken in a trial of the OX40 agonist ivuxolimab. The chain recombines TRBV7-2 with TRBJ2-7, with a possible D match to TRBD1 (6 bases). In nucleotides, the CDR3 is TGTGCCAGCAGCTCTTACTCAGGGGCCCAGTACTTC. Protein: CASSSYSGAQYF.